This entry is about one T cell receptor (beta chain). The data were obtained in a study of blood T cell repertoires in COVID-19. V dropped 7 bases and J dropped 0 bases, with 13 bases sitting between them. The CDR3 has 14 amino acids. Germline V gives CDR1 SGDLS, CDR2 YYNGEE. Per the original methods: Estimation of nucleated cell counts relied on the amplification of reference gene primers. Data came from immunoSEQ multiplex PCR; TCRdb stores just in-frame clones and leaves some out. V, J and clone size are taken as reported in that table, and D and trimming were inferred from the DNA itself. The profile shows approximately 100,000 clones, 70% to 90% of them singletons.

The receptor was isolated from a human donor with COVID-19, enrolled during active disease. The donor label of this sample is uncertain. The chain combines TRBV9 with TRBJ1-1; D gene uncertain. Sample: peripheral blood. CDR3 sequence (DNA): TGTGCCAGCTCGTGGGTACAGATGAACACTGAAGCTTTCTTT. This gives the protein CASSWVQMNTEAFF. The variable domain in full, with the rest retrieved from reference TRBV9 and TRBJ1-1, is DSGVTQTPKHLITATGQRVTLRCSPRSGDLSVYWYQQSLDQGLQFLIQYYNGEERAKGNILERFSAQQFPDLHSELNLSSLELGDSALYFCASSWVQMNTEAFFGQGTRLTVV.